This T cell receptor (beta chain) was recovered during a study of T cell responses to AZD1222 COVID-19 vaccine. The table came from immunoSEQ multiplex PCR; TCRdb's copy has only in-frame clones and leaves some out. The repertoire includes tens of thousands of clones, more than 75% of them detected once, and approximately 9.9% sits in the top ten. The study, taken as a whole, reports: Without day 14 samples, only post-peak T cell repertoires were studied.

Trimming took 0 bases from V and 0 from J, leaving 9 bases between them. Germline loops: CDR1 GTSNPN, CDR2 SVGIG (reference sequence). The CDR3 is made up of 15 amino acids. Second-dose schedules of about 4 or about 12 weeks were combined. Turning to this clone: The antigen remains undetermined.

Sequencing was performed on peripheral blood, taken 28 days after the second AZD1222 dose. The V call is TRBV30, the J call TRBJ2-1; no clear D. This sequence was found in an adult who received the AZD1222 COVID-19 vaccine. The CDR3 nucleotides are TGTGCCTGGAGTGTGAGTTCCCCCTCCTACAATGAGCAGTTCTTC. Its translation is CAWSVSSPSYNEQFF.